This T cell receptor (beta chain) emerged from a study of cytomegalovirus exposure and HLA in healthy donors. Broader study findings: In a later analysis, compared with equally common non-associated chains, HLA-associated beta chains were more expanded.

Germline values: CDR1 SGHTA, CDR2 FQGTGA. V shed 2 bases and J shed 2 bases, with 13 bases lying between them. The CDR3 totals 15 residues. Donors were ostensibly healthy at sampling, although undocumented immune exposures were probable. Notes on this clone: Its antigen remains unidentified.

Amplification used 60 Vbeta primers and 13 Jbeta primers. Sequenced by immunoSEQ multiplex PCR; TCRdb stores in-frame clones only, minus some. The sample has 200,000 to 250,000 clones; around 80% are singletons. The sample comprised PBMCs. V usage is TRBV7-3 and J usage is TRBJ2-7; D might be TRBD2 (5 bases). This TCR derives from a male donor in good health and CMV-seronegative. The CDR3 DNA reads TGTGCCAGCAGCTTAGAGGCGGGCCTTGCCTACGAGCAGTACTTC. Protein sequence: CASSLEAGLAYEQYF.